This T cell receptor (beta chain) was captured by sequencing in a study of T cells in Graves' hyperthyroidism and ophthalmopathy (dated by TCRdb to the late 2010s). The study in broad terms: Peripheral blood was collected at initial diagnosis, before any treatment. To identify distinguishing TCR V-J signatures, a discovery cohort of about a hundred patients was used, comprising 43 with Graves' ophthalmopathy and around 57 with stable Graves' hyperthyroidism. An independent validation cohort of under 20 hyperthyroidism patients and 17 patients who later progressed to ophthalmopathy tested prospective prediction of ophthalmopathy. The roughly 91 discovery patients were randomly split 7:3 into training and test sets. In addition, the study compared T-cell repertoires in thyroid tissue and in blood from a handful of Graves' hyperthyroidism patients. After blood sampling, hyperthyroidism patients were treated with methimazole at a starting dose of 30 mg daily, and ophthalmopathy patients were treated with high-dose intravenous methylprednisolone. TCR Vbeta CDR3 sequencing of some 140 peripheral blood samples (approximately 44 ophthalmopathy, approximately 80 hyperthyroidism and roughly 17 progressor patients) is reported in the paper. General study outcomes and caveats: A model built on a 13 V-J signature distinguished ophthalmopathy from stable hyperthyroidism, reaching roughly 88% sensitivity and about 81% specificity in cross-validation and 80%/75% in testing. In validation, the model predicted progression to ophthalmopathy with around 71% sensitivity and less than 75% specificity, a median of 6.5 months before onset. No statistical method was used to set the sample size in advance, and investigators knew the group allocation. Most expanded thyroid clonotypes (frequency above 0.001) were also detected in blood, suggesting blood repertoires may reflect thyroid immune responses.

The TCR beta CDR3 regions were amplified from the RNA transcripts. A first-round RT-PCR of the TCR CDR3 used the HTBI primer set with the Qiagen OneStep RT-PCR kit. The libraries were constructed in a second round of multiplex PCR and then size-selected and purified. Sequencing of the libraries was done on an Illumina HiSeq2000 using paired-end 100 bp reads. Processing in the source paper ran as follows. SOAPnuke was used to process the raw data, throwing out any read that contained adapters or uncalled bases, had a mean Phred below 15, or lacked an exact constant-primer or identifier match. COPE v1.2.5 was used to merge the high-quality paired reads, and each unique nucleotide sequence was defined as a clonotype. Clonotypes were aligned to IMGT TRBV, TRBD and TRBJ reference segments using MiTCR v1.1. Only V-J combinations with frequency above 0.0001, covering approximately 99% of repertoires, were analysed. The TCS score was defined as F50 (clonal expansion) divided by E x V (chaos), with BLOSUM62-based TCRdist calculated between CDR3 peptides within each V-J. Welch's t-statistics and random forest reduced several hundred V-J features to roughly 13, which were used in a naive Bayes classifier (R e1071). The public reads were reprocessed in TCRdb via fastp at Q25 and MiXCR, keeping in-frame beta chains. Each CDR3 protein appears once, grouped with its most common genes and DNA. The authors' filters were not applied to this entry. The sample has 500,000 to 800,000 distinct CDR3 sequences on record, more than 14% of them singletons. The ten largest clones add up to around 12% of the sample.

In the ophthalmopathy patients, disease was moderately to severely active, with a Clinical Activity Score of 3 or more, a NOSPECS grade of 4 or more, and a duration of less than 3 months. Exclusion was applied to patients with uncontrolled infections, other autoimmune diseases, pregnancy or lactation. Clinical symptoms, serum thyroxine and TRAb, thyroid ultrasound, and orbital computed tomography formed the basis for the diagnoses. PBMCs were separated from approximately 10 ml of fresh peripheral blood using Ficoll-Paque density gradient centrifugation. Trizol reagent was used to extract total RNA, and RNA quality was then checked on an Agilent 2100 Bioanalyzer. CDR1 and CDR2, per the germline V gene, are LGHNT and FRNRAP. The CDR3, cysteine through phenylalanine, is 16 amino acids long. Only the CDR3 DNA is retained, 48 bases long and in frame from the first base. This clonotype showed up just once. Its antigen has not been determined. It may be a read error: a sequence one base away is much more abundant.

The receptor comes from a woman aged 45-65 years with Graves' ophthalmopathy. Sequenced material: blood. The rearranged chain carries TRBV12-5 and TRBJ2-2, with 9 junctional bases fitting TRBD1. Here is the DNA: TGTGCTAGTGGTCCAAGGACAGGGGAGAACACCGGGGAGCTGCTTTTT. Its translation is CASGPRTGENTGELLF.